The rows below give T cell receptor beta chains drawn from one sample of a study of PD-1 blockade in classical Hodgkin lymphoma. Using immunoSEQ multiplex PCR, the repertoire was profiled, and TCRdb retains in-frame clones only, with some absent. The table shows fewer than 25,000 clones, with roughly 80% occurring only once. The sequences come from peripheral blood mononuclear cells (PBMCs), collected before the second cycle of nivolumab. The source is a human donor with classical Hodgkin lymphoma. The CDR3 runs from the conserved cysteine through the conserved F or W. A D gene is named only where the DNA matches it firmly. Expanded clones get a size class; other rows say once, few or many, or leave the size out.

>-|TRBV7-2|-|TRBJ2-2
CASSLEWGRTTGELFF
TGTGCCAGCAGCTTAGAATGGGGGCGGACCACCGGGGAGCTGTTTTTT
>-|TRBV4-1|-|TRBJ2-6
CASSHVRAGANVLTF
TGCGCCAGCAGCCACGTGCGGGCCGGGGCCAACGTCCTGACTTTC
>-|TRBV11-2|-|TRBJ2-7
CASSWHGGLPYEQYF
TGTGCCAGCAGCTGGCATGGGGGTCTTCCCTACGAGCAGTACTTC
>once|TRBV7-3|-|TRBJ2-2
CASSQGRNTGELFF
TGTGCCAGCAGCCAGGGACGAAACACCGGGGAGCTGTTTTTT
>-|TRBV18|TRBD1|TRBJ1-1
CASSPMDRTRFANTEAFF
TGTGCCAGCTCACCCATGGACAGGACTAGGTTCGCGAACACTGAGGCTTTCTTT
>-|TRBV4-3|-|TRBJ2-1
CASSQEGGVSSYNEQFF
TGCGCCAGCAGCCAAGAAGGGGGGGTTAGCTCCTACAATGAGCAGTTCTTC
>once|TRBV5-1|TRBD2|TRBJ2-2
CASSGRTGTSPGELFF
TGCGCCAGCAGCGGACGGACCGGGACTAGCCCCGGGGAGCTGTTTTTT
>-|TRBV11-3|TRBD1|TRBJ2-1
CASSLGTGAHEQFF
TGTGCCAGCAGCTTAGGGACAGGAGCCCATGAGCAGTTCTTC
>-|TRBV18|TRBD1|TRBJ2-5
CASSLGTGRETQYF
TGTGCCAGCTCGCTCGGGACAGGGAGAGAGACCCAGTACTTC
>-|TRBV14|TRBD1|TRBJ2-3
CASSQDWSETGVSTDTQYF
TGTGCCAGCAGCCAAGATTGGTCCGAGACAGGGGTCAGCACAGATACGCAGTATTTT
>-|TRBV27|TRBD1|TRBJ1-6
CASSLYMGTGNNSPLHF
TGTGCCAGCAGTTTATATATGGGGACAGGAAACAATTCACCCCTCCACTTT
>-|TRBV30|TRBD1|TRBJ1-6
CAWSDSGTGMSSSPLHF
TGTGCCTGGAGTGACTCCGGGACAGGGATGTCGAGTTCACCCCTCCACTTT
>-|TRBV19|-|TRBJ1-5
CASSNTRGTLKGNQPQHF
TGTGCCAGTAGTAACACTAGAGGGACACTCAAGGGAAATCAGCCCCAGCATTTT
>-|TRBV19|-|TRBJ1-2
CASHRDINYGYTF
TGTGCCAGCCACCGGGACATTAACTATGGCTACACCTTC
>-|TRBV2|-|TRBJ2-1
CASTLERRGEQFF
TGTGCCAGCACCTTAGAGCGGCGTGGTGAGCAGTTCTTC
>once|TRBV5-8|-|TRBJ2-6
CASSLGKSGANVLTF
TGTGCCAGCAGCTTAGGGAAGTCTGGGGCCAACGTCCTGACTTTC
>-|TRBV5-1|-|TRBJ2-3
CASSPRFRDGNTDTQYF
TGCGCCAGCAGCCCCCGTTTCCGGGACGGGAACACAGATACGCAGTATTTT
>-|TRBV4-1|-|TRBJ2-5
CASSQEQVRETQYF
TGCGCCAGCAGCCAAGAACAGGTTCGCGAGACCCAGTACTTC
>-|TRBV4-3|TRBD2|TRBJ2-3
CASSQDFLASGGFDTQYF
TGCGCCAGCAGCCAAGATTTCCTGGCTAGCGGGGGTTTCGATACGCAGTATTTT
>few|TRBV5-1|-|TRBJ2-1
CASSFGGNEQFF
TGCGCCAGCAGCTTCGGAGGGAATGAGCAGTTCTTC
>few|TRBV29-1|-|TRBJ1-2
CSVNSGLGYTF
TGCAGCGTCAACTCCGGGTTGGGCTACACCTTC
>-|TRBV11-2|TRBD2|TRBJ2-3
CASSFALAGGYTQYF
TGTGCCAGCAGCTTTGCACTAGCGGGGGGGTATACGCAGTATTTT
>-|TRBV6-6|-|TRBJ2-1
CASSYGQPRSNEQFF
TGTGCCAGCAGTTACGGGCAGCCCCGATCCAATGAGCAGTTCTTC
>once|TRBV28|-|TRBJ1-3
CASSFGGAGNTIYF
TGTGCCAGCAGTTTCGGGGGAGCTGGAAACACCATATATTTT
>-|TRBV5-1|-|TRBJ2-7
CASSFSMMAYEQYF
TGCGCCAGCAGCTTTAGTATGATGGCCTACGAGCAGTACTTC
>-|TRBV7-2|-|TRBJ2-5
CASSPKTDQETQYF
TGTGCCAGCAGCCCAAAGACAGACCAAGAGACCCAGTACTTC
>-|TRBV18|TRBD1|TRBJ1-5
CASSLGQGQPHF
TGTGCCAGCTCCCTCGGACAGGGACAGCCGCATTTT
>-|TRBV6-6|-|TRBJ1-1
CASSLQGYEAFF
TGTGCCAGCAGTCTACAGGGTTATGAAGCTTTCTTT
>few|TRBV7-8|-|TRBJ2-1
CASSLAGAVSEQFF
TGTGCCAGCAGCTTGGCGGGGGCGGTTTCTGAGCAGTTCTTC
>-|TRBV5-4|-|TRBJ1-2
CASSLQGARSYGYTF
TGTGCCAGCAGCTTGCAAGGGGCGCGAAGCTATGGCTACACCTTC
>-|TRBV18|-|TRBJ2-7
CASSPIGSYEQYF
TGTGCCAGCTCACCAATAGGGTCCTACGAGCAGTACTTC
>-|TRBV6-5|-|TRBJ1-6
CASSGSSRVSPLHF
TGTGCCAGCAGTGGGTCCAGCCGGGTTTCACCCCTCCACTTT
>-|TRBV20-1|-|TRBJ1-2
CSAWFNYGYTF
TGCAGTGCATGGTTTAACTATGGCTACACCTTC
>few|TRBV30|TRBD1|TRBJ2-2
CAWSIGTDNTGELFF
TGTGCCTGGAGTATCGGGACAGATAACACCGGGGAGCTGTTTTTT
>-|TRBV29-1|-|TRBJ2-7
CSVEWRQPQYF
TGCAGCGTTGAGTGGAGACAGCCCCAGTACTTC
>-|TRBV7-2|-|TRBJ2-7
CASSTPTLLAQQYF
TGTGCCAGCAGCACCCCCACCTTACTAGCCCAGCAGTACTTC
>-|TRBV7-9|TRBD1|TRBJ1-3
CASSPPGGGGNTIYF
TGTGCCAGCAGCCCCCCAGGGGGCGGTGGAAACACCATATATTTT
>-|TRBV27|-|TRBJ2-5
CASSFGRWGTQYF
TGTGCCAGCAGTTTTGGCAGGTGGGGGACCCAGTACTTC
>-|TRBV6-1|-|TRBJ2-2
CASSGDSQGSRLGELFF
TGTGCCAGCAGTGGGGATTCACAGGGAAGCAGGCTCGGGGAGCTGTTTTTT
>-|TRBV7-3|TRBD1|TRBJ2-3
CASSMGTGNFGDTQYF
TGTGCCAGCAGCATGGGGACAGGGAACTTCGGAGATACGCAGTATTTT
>-|TRBV5-8|TRBD1|TRBJ1-2
CASSLVTGKDGGYTF
TGTGCCAGCAGCTTGGTGACAGGGAAGGACGGCGGCTACACCTTC
>-|TRBV19|-|TRBJ2-3
CASSIGTFISTDTQYF
TGTGCCAGTAGTATAGGGACTTTCATTAGCACAGATACGCAGTATTTT
>-|TRBV10-3|-|TRBJ2-1
CAISGGVALYNEQFF
TGTGCCATCAGTGGGGGGGTGGCCCTCTACAATGAGCAGTTCTTC
>-|TRBV4-1|TRBD2|TRBJ2-5
CASKERASGGTETQYF
TGCGCCAGCAAGGAAAGGGCTAGCGGGGGGACAGAGACCCAGTACTTC
>-|TRBV5-6|-|TRBJ2-4
CASSRKGAKNIQYF
TGTGCCAGCAGCCGGAAGGGAGCCAAAAACATTCAGTACTTC
>-|TRBV27|-|TRBJ2-3
CASSFLGGRPDTQYF
TGTGCCAGCAGTTTCTTGGGAGGTCGCCCAGATACGCAGTATTTT
>-|TRBV21-1|-|TRBJ1-1
CASSKEGLGNTEAFF
TGTGCCAGCAGCAAGGAGGGGCTGGGGAACACTGAAGCTTTCTTT
>-|TRBV9|-|TRBJ1-2
CASSVAVDSNYGYTF
TGTGCCAGCAGCGTAGCTGTGGACAGTAACTATGGCTACACCTTC
>-|TRBV7-7|-|TRBJ2-2
CASSQAIGGTGELFF
TGTGCTAGCAGCCAAGCCATAGGGGGAACCGGGGAGCTGTTTTTT
>-|TRBV19|-|TRBJ2-7
CASSIRSIPKTPYEQYF
TGTGCCAGTAGTATTCGGAGTATCCCAAAAACCCCCTACGAGCAGTACTTC
>-|TRBV5-1|TRBD1|TRBJ2-1
CASSQDRGGVYNEQFF
TGCGCCAGCAGCCAGGACAGGGGAGGGGTTTACAATGAGCAGTTCTTC
>once|TRBV5-4|TRBD1|TRBJ1-2
CASWNRGRGNYGYTF
TGTGCCAGCTGGAACAGGGGGCGCGGTAACTATGGCTACACCTTC
>-|TRBV6-1|TRBD1|TRBJ2-5
CVSSEMDGTGHETQYF
TGTGTCAGCAGTGAAATGGATGGGACAGGACATGAGACCCAGTACTTC
>few|TRBV7-3|-|TRBJ2-2
CASRLTGAGYTGELFF
TGTGCCAGCAGGCTAACAGGGGCGGGGTACACCGGGGAGCTGTTTTTT
>-|TRBV5-4|TRBD1|TRBJ2-3
CASNGGTGGRDTQYF
TGTGCCAGCAACGGAGGGACAGGGGGTAGGGATACGCAGTATTTT
>-|TRBV6-4|-|TRBJ2-3
CASSSGTHSSDTQYF
TGTGCCAGCAGTTCCGGGACACACTCTTCAGATACGCAGTATTTT
>once|TRBV19|-|TRBJ1-4
CASSQVAREKLFF
TGTGCCAGTAGTCAGGTTGCACGGGAAAAACTGTTTTTT
>-|TRBV5-4|-|TRBJ1-2
CASSFWNRDGYTF
TGTGCCAGCAGCTTTTGGAACCGAGATGGCTACACCTTC
>-|TRBV7-2|TRBD1|TRBJ2-5
CASSLGGNRGRMETQYF
TGTGCCAGCAGCTTAGGAGGAAACAGGGGGCGCATGGAGACCCAGTACTTC
>-|TRBV19|-|TRBJ1-1
CASRAGTMNTEAFF
TGTGCCAGTCGGGCCGGGACAATGAACACTGAAGCTTTCTTT